The 22 T cell receptor beta chains given below trace back to one sample, sequenced in a study of CD8 T cells in ankylosing spondylitis. TCRdb passed the 5' RACE reads through MiXCR, listing each CDR3 protein once. The profile shows some 250,000 distinct CDR3 sequences, more than 20% of them singletons. Sequencing used blood, either unsorted or a sorted T cell fraction (not recorded which). These receptors were obtained from a male donor with ankylosing spondylitis or in good health (not recorded which).

CDR3 DNA sequence: TGCAGTGCTACCTTCCTGGACAGGCGACTCTACGAGCAGTACTTC. Translated, it gives CSATFLDRRLYEQYF. The V and J genes are TRBV20-1 and TRBJ2-7, with 7 bases lining up with TRBD1. With 4 bases clipped from V and 3 bases from J, the junction kept 12 bases outside the gene matches. CDR1 is DFQATT and CDR2 is SNEGSKA in the germline V gene (reference sequence). CDR3 length: 15 residues.

This clonotype has ten or more counts. The rearrangement links TRBV12-3 or TRBV12-4 to TRBJ1-2; the D is unclear. V was clipped by 3 bases and J by 4 bases, with 6 bases between them. This CDR3 region has 12 residues. CDR3 protein: CASSFRPYGYTF. CDR3 coding DNA: TGTGCCAGCAGTTTTCGGCCCTATGGCTACACCTTC.

The V gene is TRBV24-1, the J gene TRBJ2-2; 9 positions agree with TRBD1. CDR3 size: 18 residues. Unmatched junction bases numbered 16, after V lost 9 bases and J lost 3 bases. Germline assignment: CDR1 KGHDR and CDR2 SFDVKD. CDR3 in amino acids: CATRPGQGGVLDTGELFF. The CDR3 bases are TGTGCCACCCGCCCGGGACAGGGCGGTGTATTGGACACCGGGGAGCTGTTTTTT.

The gene calls are TRBV11-2 and TRBJ2-2; D is unclear. Looked up from germline, CDR1 is SGHAT and CDR2 is FQNNGV. V lost 5 bases and J lost 4, with 11 bases in between. There are 14 residues in the CDR3. The CDR3 DNA is TGTGCCAGCAGCCCAAACTACCCCACCGGGGAGCTGTTTTTT. Protein sequence: CASSPNYPTGELFF.

This clonotype was detected a few times. This sequence joins TRBV9 and TRBJ2-1; D perhaps matches TRBD1 (5 bases). The germline gives CDR1 SGDLS, CDR2 YYNGEE. This CDR3 comprises 15 residues. The V and J ends lost 0 bases and 4 bases respectively, with 11 bases between them. In DNA, the CDR3 is TGTGCCAGCAGCGTAGGGCAGGGAAGATACAATGAGCAGTTCTTC. This sequence encodes CASSVGQGRYNEQFF.

CDR3 sequence: CSVTLAGGRLADTQYF. CDR3 bases: TGCAGCGTTACATTAGCGGGGGGGCGATTGGCAGATACGCAGTATTTT. The V gene is TRBV29-1, the J gene TRBJ2-3, with 11 positions matching TRBD2. CDR3 size: 16 residues. Germline loops: CDR1 SQVTM, CDR2 ANQGSEA. The J segment lost 4 bases and the V segment lost 5 bases, leaving 11 bases of the junction unmatched.

Details on this clonotype: The CDR3 carries no conserved terminal phenylalanine or tryptophan, so it likely arises from a read error. The CDR3: CASSLLAGSHEQFL. The CDR3 nucleotides read TGTGCCAGCAGCTTACTAGCGGGTAGCCATGAGCAGTTCTTA. This rearrangement joins TRBV11-2 to TRBJ2-1, with 8 bases lining up with TRBD2. V lost 2 bases and J lost 8; bases outside the gene matches: 5. The CDR3 runs 14 residues. The germline V gene has CDR1 SGHAT and CDR2 FQNNGV.

The chain has TRBV29-1 and TRBJ2-1; 8 bases agree with TRBD1. Trimming removed 6 bases from V and 5 bases from J; junction bases left unmatched: 12. The CDR3 is 15 amino acids. Germline CDR1 is SQVTM and CDR2 is ANQGSEA. CDR3 bases: TGCAGCGTCCCCACCTACAGGGGGGAGGACAATGAGCAGTTCTTC. It is translated as CSVPTYRGEDNEQFF.

The chain recombines TRBV12-3 or TRBV12-4 with TRBJ1-5; 8 nucleotides align to TRBD1. This CDR3 comprises 16 residues. Trimming removed 5 bases from V and 1 base from J; junction bases left unmatched: 7. CDR3: CASSAGQGNSNQPQHF. DNA for the CDR3: TGTGCCAGCAGTGCCGGACAGGGAAACAGCAATCAGCCCCAGCATTTT.

The genes are TRBV20-1 and TRBJ2-7, with D perhaps given as TRBD1 or TRBD2 (5 bases each). Germline loops: CDR1 DFQATT, CDR2 SNEGSKA (reference sequence). CDR3 length: 17 amino acids. V was trimmed by 0 bases and J by 6 bases, leaving 24 bases between them. DNA of the CDR3: TGCAGTGCTAGAGATTGGGGTACGGGGCGGACCCCCTCCGAGCAGTACTTC. Amino acid sequence: CSARDWGTGRTPSEQYF.

The chain carries TRBV20-1 and TRBJ2-5; 14 bases agree with TRBD2. CDR1 and CDR2 from the germline V gene are DFQATT and SNEGSKA (reference sequence). V gave up 6 bases and J gave up 3 bases; unmatched junction bases: 6. There are 15 residues in the CDR3. CDR3 DNA sequence: TGCAGTGCAACGACTAGCGGGGGGGGAGAAGAGACCCAGTACTTC. As protein: CSATTSGGGEETQYF.

This clonotype was seen ten or more times. The chain links TRBV20-1 to TRBJ2-1, with 7 bases fitting TRBD1. The CDR3 is 15 amino acids. Germline trimming cut 6 bases from V and 2 bases from J; bases unmatched to any gene: 10. Germline loops: CDR1 DFQATT, CDR2 SNEGSKA (reference sequence). In DNA form, the CDR3 reads TGCAGTGCCGCACGGGACAGTTGGACCTACAATGAGCAGTTCTTC. Its translation: CSAARDSWTYNEQFF.

This clonotype was detected only a few times. The genes are TRBV12-3 or TRBV12-4 and TRBJ2-3; 10 positions agree with TRBD2. With 2 bases clipped from V and 6 bases from J, the junction kept 5 bases outside the gene matches. The CDR3 covers 15 residues. CDR3 region: CASSLSGGAHDTQYF. The CDR3 DNA is TGTGCCAGCAGTTTAAGCGGGGGGGCCCACGATACGCAGTATTTT.

This clonotype was counted ten times or more. This chain joins TRBV10-3 and TRBJ2-1; TRBD2 matches at 9 bases. The trim removed 6 bases at V and 9 bases at J, leaving 15 bases unmatched. The CDR3 length is 16 residues. The germline CDR1 and CDR2 sequences are ENHRY and SYGVKD. Here the CDR3 reads CAIRPQAGGGAGEQFF. In DNA, the CDR3 is TGTGCCATCAGACCTCAGGCCGGCGGGGGGGCGGGTGAGCAGTTCTTC.

The V gene is TRBV6-1, the J gene TRBJ2-7; D is uncertain. V lost 7 bases and J 3 bases, leaving 13 bases between the germline ends. The germline V gene has CDR1 MNHNS and CDR2 SASEGT. This CDR3 spans 13 amino acids. The CDR3 loop reads CASTGQVIYEQYF. As DNA, the CDR3 is TGTGCCAGCACCGGGCAGGTCATCTACGAGCAGTACTTC.

The chain carries TRBV24-1 and TRBJ2-3; maybe TRBD1 (7 bases). This CDR3 region has 18 residues. Germline CDR1 reads KGHDR; CDR2 reads SFDVKD. The V end lost 4 bases, the J end lost 2 bases, and 21 bases lay between the germline ends. The CDR3 nucleotides read TGTGCCACCAGTGACCCCGCGGGGACAGCGAAGACCACAGATACGCAGTATTTT. Amino acids: CATSDPAGTAKTTDTQYF.

This clonotype was seen ten or more times. The J gene is TRBJ2-5, the V gene TRBV5-1; perhaps TRBD2 as D (5 bases). Germline V gene sequence: CDR1 SGHRS, CDR2 YFSETQ. Trimming took 4 bases from V and 1 from J, leaving 14 bases between them. CDR3 length: 15 amino acids. CDR3 protein: CASSSGGTFQETQYF. The CDR3 nucleotides are TGCGCCAGCAGCAGCGGTGGTACCTTCCAAGAGACCCAGTACTTC. Combining the CDR3 with reference TRBV5-1 and TRBJ2-5 gives the whole variable domain KAGVTQTPRYLIKTRGQQVTLSCSPISGHRSVSWYQQTPGQGLQFLFEYFSETQRNKGNFPGRFSGRQFSNSRSEMNVSTLELGDSALYLCASSSGGTFQETQYFGPGTRLLVL.

J is TRBJ1-4 and V is TRBV28, with D unresolved. The CDR3 consists of 14 residues. V shed 1 base and J shed 7 bases, with 10 bases lying between them. Germline V lookup: CDR1 MDHEN, CDR2 SYDVKM. The CDR3 reads CASSLSRLGEKLFF. The CDR3 nucleotides read TGTGCCAGCAGTTTATCTAGGCTGGGTGAAAAACTGTTTTTT.

The chain joins TRBV28 to TRBJ2-1; no reliable D call. CDR1 is MDHEN, CDR2 SYDVKM, per germline. The length of the CDR3 is 15 residues. Trimming pared 5 bases from V and 1 base from J, leaving 12 bases between. The CDR3 region has the DNA TGTGCCAGCAGTCCCCCTATGTTGTCCTACAATGAGCAGTTCTTC. Translated: CASSPPMLSYNEQFF.

This clonotype was seen ten or more times. The rearrangement uses TRBV20-1 and TRBJ2-3; 7 positions agree with TRBD2. Germline values: CDR1 DFQATT, CDR2 SNEGSKA (reference sequence). The CDR3 consists of 12 residues. CDR3 sequence reads: CSSGLTTDTQYF. DNA for the CDR3: TGCTCCTCGGGACTAACCACAGATACGCAGTATTTT.

As to this clonotype: The junction departs from the called germline gene at one end, perhaps through a read error. This chain joins TRBV7-6 and TRBJ2-5, with D possibly being TRBD1 (6 bases). Germline-derived CDR1 and CDR2 are SGHVS and FNYEAQ. This CDR3 is built from 19 residues. The CDR3 DNA is TGTGCCAGCAGCCGTTCTGGGGGCGCTTCTGTATCCAAGAGAGAGAGCCAGTACTTC. Its translation is CASSRSGGASVSKRESQYF.

This chain links TRBV27 with TRBJ2-5; tentative D call: TRBD2 (6 bases). The CDR3 is 16 residues long. The V gene's germline CDR1 is MNHEY and CDR2 SMNVEV (reference sequence). Trimming removed 1 base at V and 3 bases at J, with 15 bases between. CDR3 sequence (DNA): TGTGCCAGCAGTTTATTTACGGGGGTGGGCGAAGAGACCCAGTACTTC. It yields the protein CASSLFTGVGEETQYF.